The 29 T cell receptor beta chains below come from one sample, sequenced in a study of control samples from healthy donors and cancer patients (dated by TCRdb to 2020 to 2022). Libraries came from the immunoSEQ multiplex PCR assay. TCRdb mirrors the immuneACCESS table, restricted to in-frame sequences. Some clones are absent from its copies; in checked studies, under half trace to an unresolved V gene, and the reason for the others is unknown. Within this sample are about 89,000 clones, with about nine tenths of them counted one time only. Of the sample, around 21% falls within the top ten clones. Sequenced sample: blood. The source is a man younger than 45 in good health.

The J gene is TRBJ2-7, the V gene TRBV7-9; 10 bases line up with TRBD1. This CDR3 comprises 15 residues. J lost 4 bases, V lost 3 bases, and 6 bases had no gene match. Germline V gives CDR1 SEHNR, CDR2 FQNEAQ (reference sequence). The CDR3 bases are TGTGCCAGCAGCTTGGGACAGGGGCAGATGTACGAGCAGTACGTC. Its translation is CASSLGQGQMYEQYV.

The V call is TRBV19, the J call TRBJ2-5; a weak D match, TRBD1 (6 bases). Looked up from germline, CDR1 is LNHDA and CDR2 is SQIVND (reference sequence). The CDR3 is made up of 15 amino acids. Trimming took 3 bases from V and 5 from J, leaving 16 bases between them. The CDR3 loop is CASSIYLGGRETQYF. CDR3 nucleotides: TGTGCCAGTAGTATTTATCTTGGGGGCCGGGAGACCCAGTACTTC.

The gene calls are TRBV9 and TRBJ1-3, with D possibly TRBD1 on 6 matching bases. CDR1 and CDR2 from the germline V gene are SGDLS and YYNGEE. This CDR3 has 14 amino acids. Trimming stripped 0 bases from V and 9 bases from J, with 13 bases between. CDR3 sequence (DNA): TGTGCCAGCAGCGTAGCTACAGGGTTGGGCACCATATATTTT. This translates into CASSVATGLGTIYF. Full variable domain (outside the CDR3, taken from reference TRBV9 and TRBJ1-3): DSGVTQTPKHLITATGQRVTLRCSPRSGDLSVYWYQQSLDQGLQFLIQYYNGEERAKGNILERFSAQQFPDLHSELNLSSLELGDSALYFCASSVATGLGTIYFGEGSWLTVV.

The rearrangement joins TRBV12-3 or TRBV12-4 to TRBJ1-4, with D unclear. The CDR3 is made up of 13 amino acids. V was shortened by 5 bases and J by 3 bases, with 7 bases between the two germline ends. The CDR3 bases are TGTGCCAGCAGTCGGAAGGCTAATGAAAAACTGTTTTTT. This sequence encodes CASSRKANEKLFF.

This rearrangement joins TRBV18 to TRBJ2-7; TRBD1 matches 8 bases. Germline CDR1 and CDR2: KGHSH and LQKENI. Trimming removed 1 base from V and 7 bases from J; junction bases left unmatched: 9. The CDR3 consists of 15 residues. This CDR3 reads CASSPRGQGAGEQYF. The CDR3 DNA follows: TGTGCCAGCTCACCACGGGGGCAGGGGGCTGGGGAGCAGTACTTC.

The V gene is TRBV6-5, the J gene TRBJ1-1, with D possibly matching TRBD1 (5 bases). Germline CDR1 is MNHEY and CDR2 is SVGAGI. Trimming took off 0 bases at V and 6 bases at J, with 14 bases between the two ends. The length of the CDR3 is 15 residues. Here the CDR3 DNA reads TGTGCCAGCAGTTACTCAGCCGGGGGAGTCTCTGAAGCTTTCTTT. Protein sequence: CASSYSAGGVSEAFF.

The chain is built from TRBV5-6 and TRBJ1-6, with D possibly matching TRBD1 (5 bases). This CDR3 comprises 15 residues. V dropped 4 bases and J dropped 9 bases, with 17 bases sitting between them. Germline assignment: CDR1 SGHDT and CDR2 YYEEEE. CDR3 nucleotides: TGTGCCAGCAGCCCAGCCGGGACGTTAAGTTCACCCCTCCACTTT. As protein: CASSPAGTLSSPLHF. Full variable domain (rest looked up from reference TRBV5-6 and TRBJ1-6): DAGVTQSPTHLIKTRGQQVTLRCSPKSGHDTVSWYQQALGQGPQFIFQYYEEEERQRGNFPDRFSGHQFPNYSSELNVNALLLGDSALYLCASSPAGTLSSPLHFGNGTRLTVT.

This rearrangement joins TRBV7-6 to TRBJ2-7; 11 positions agree with TRBD2. The germline CDR1 and CDR2 sequences are SGHVS and FNYEAQ. V was clipped by 5 bases and J by 0 bases; unmatched bases: 3. The CDR3 has 15 amino acids. This chain's CDR3 is CASSPGLAGSYEQYV. The CDR3 region has the DNA TGTGCCAGCAGCCCCGGACTAGCGGGCTCCTACGAGCAGTACGTC.

The chain uses TRBV2 and TRBJ2-3; D unclear. V shed 5 bases and J shed 1 base, with 7 bases lying between them. This CDR3 contains 13 residues. Germline CDR1 reads SNHLY; CDR2 reads FYNNEI. The CDR3 spells CASSPGRTDTQYF. The DNA of the CDR3 is TGTGCCAGCAGTCCGGGTCGCACAGATACGCAGTATTTT.

A single count supports this clone. The gene calls are TRBV6-5 and TRBJ1-2; D is unclear. The CDR3 loop spans 13 amino acids. Trimming removed 5 bases from V and 8 bases from J, with 15 bases in between. Germline V gene data show CDR1 as MNHEY and CDR2 as SVGAGI. DNA for the CDR3: TGTGCCAGCAGTCCTAGCGGGCGAGGGGGCTACACCTTC. Translating it yields CASSPSGRGGYTF.

The J gene is TRBJ2-6, the V gene TRBV28; 7 bases match TRBD1. CDR3 length: 18 amino acids. V lost 5 bases to trimming and J lost 0 bases; unmatched junction nucleotides: 10. Germline-derived CDR1 and CDR2 are MDHEN and SYDVKM. The CDR3 nucleotides are TGTGCCAGCAGTCGGTGGGGACAGAGGTTCTCTGGGGCCAACGTCCTGACTTTC. It translates to CASSRWGQRFSGANVLTF. The full variable domain, with the rest looked up from reference TRBV28 and TRBJ2-6, is DVKVTQSSRYLVKRTGEKVFLECVQDMDHENMFWYRQDPGLGLRLIYFSYDVKMKEKGDIPEGYSVSREKKERFSLILESASTNQTSMYLCASSRWGQRFSGANVLTFGAGSRLTVL.

A few counts support this clone. The V call is TRBV7-2, the J call TRBJ2-3; 9 bases align to TRBD2. Germline V gene lookup returns CDR1 SGHTA and CDR2 FQGNSA. Unmatched junction bases numbered 8, after V lost 1 base and J lost 0 bases. This CDR3 comprises 18 residues. Here the CDR3 reads CASSLGRSSGTSTDTQYF. The CDR3 DNA reads TGTGCCAGCAGCTTAGGTAGATCTAGCGGGACCAGCACAGATACGCAGTATTTT.

This chain links TRBV5-8 with TRBJ1-2, with a weak D call TRBD1 (5 bases). The CDR3 totals 14 residues. Germline V CDR1 and CDR2: SGHTS, YDEGEE. V was cut by 3 bases and J by 2 bases, with 11 bases left in between. CDR3: CASSWDQTNYGYTF. The CDR3 nucleotides are TGTGCCAGCAGCTGGGACCAGACCAACTATGGCTACACCTTC.

The genes are TRBV3-1 (or the pseudogene TRBV3-2) and TRBJ2-1; D tentatively fits TRBD1 or TRBD2 (5 bases each). The CDR3 has 16 residues. Germline CDR1 LGHDT, CDR2 YNNKEL (reference sequence). Between the trimmed V and J ends, which lost 4 bases and 12 bases, there was a span of 25 bases. The CDR3 reads CASSPTTGPFSSRQFF. The CDR3 bases are TGTGCCAGCAGCCCAACCACGGGACCCTTTAGTAGTAGGCAGTTCTTC.

The V gene is TRBV29-1, the J gene TRBJ2-1; D gene uncertain. The germline gives CDR1 SQVTM, CDR2 ANQGSEA. This CDR3 contains 14 residues. The V and J ends lost 0 bases and 6 bases respectively, with 12 bases between them. This CDR3 reads CSVEELRVSNEQFF. The CDR3 coding sequence is TGCAGCGTTGAAGAGTTAAGGGTAAGCAATGAGCAGTTCTTC.

This clone occurred a few times. The chain carries TRBV4-1 and TRBJ1-1, with D perhaps TRBD1 (5 bases). V lost 1 base and J lost 0, with 12 bases in between. The CDR3 consists of 16 residues. The germline V gene has CDR1 MGHRA and CDR2 YSYEKL. The CDR3 DNA reads TGCGCCAGCAGCCAAGTGCATGGGACCCTGAACACTGAAGCTTTCTTT. As protein: CASSQVHGTLNTEAFF.

The gene calls are TRBV4-1 and TRBJ2-1; tentative D call: TRBD1 (6 bases). CDR1 and CDR2 from the germline V gene are MGHRA and YSYEKL. Trimming pared 1 base from V and 8 bases from J, leaving 15 bases between. There are 15 residues in the CDR3. The CDR3 region has the DNA TGCGCCAGCAGCCAAGGGCCAGGGGCCGCGGATGAGCAGTTCTTC. As protein: CASSQGPGAADEQFF.

The CDR3 is CSVDGPTGGRGYTF. DNA for the CDR3: TGCAGCGTTGACGGCCCGACAGGGGGTCGGGGCTACACCTTC. This sequence joins TRBV29-1 and TRBJ1-2, with 9 nucleotides matching TRBD1. J was trimmed by 8 bases and V by 3 bases; bases with no gene match: 10. CDR1 and CDR2 (germline): SQVTM, ANQGSEA. This CDR3 is 14 amino acids long. Variable domain in full (rest from reference TRBV29-1 and TRBJ1-2): SAVISQKPSRDICQRGTSLTIQCQVDSQVTMMFWYRQQPGQSLTLIATANQGSEATYESGFVIDKFPISRPNLTFSTLTVSNMSPEDSSIYLCSVDGPTGGRGYTFGSGTRLTVV.

This clone was counted once. J is TRBJ2-6 and V is TRBV3-1 (or the pseudogene TRBV3-2); D is unresolved. This CDR3 has 13 amino acids. The germline V gene has CDR1 LGHDT and CDR2 YNNKEL (reference sequence). V shed 4 bases and J shed 4 bases, with 5 bases lying between them. The CDR3 loop is CASSLGGANVLTF. The CDR3 DNA is TGTGCCAGCAGCCTAGGCGGGGCCAACGTCCTGACTTTC.

The chain links TRBV4-2 to TRBJ2-2; perhaps D is TRBD1 or TRBD2 (6 bases each). Germline values: CDR1 LGHNA, CDR2 YNFKEQ. Trimming removed 0 bases at V and 1 base at J, with 12 bases between. The CDR3 spans 17 residues. The CDR3 here is CASSQDHGGQNTGELFF. CDR3 in DNA: TGTGCCAGCAGCCAAGATCACGGGGGCCAGAACACCGGGGAGCTGTTTTTT.

The J gene is TRBJ1-2, the V gene TRBV2; no firm D call. Trimming shortened V by 3 bases and J by 0 bases, and 8 bases separated the two germline ends. Per germline, CDR1 SNHLY and CDR2 FYNNEI. CDR3 length: 14 residues. In nucleotides, the CDR3 is TGTGCCAGCAGTGAGTTTGTTCCTAACTATGGCTACACCTTC. This codes for CASSEFVPNYGYTF.

The chain joins TRBV3-1 (or the pseudogene TRBV3-2) to TRBJ2-2, with 7 bases matching TRBD1. After removal of 4 bases from V and 4 bases from J, the junction contained 9 bases not matched to a gene. Germline loops: CDR1 LGHDT, CDR2 YNNKEL (reference sequence). The CDR3 consists of 16 residues. The CDR3 reads CASSPRDRLSTGELFF. CDR3 bases: TGTGCCAGCAGCCCCCGGGACAGACTCTCCACCGGGGAGCTGTTTTTT.

J is TRBJ2-2 and V is TRBV9; D is uncertain. The CDR3 has 14 residues. Trimming removed 2 bases from V and 2 bases from J, with 7 bases in between. Germline V gene lookup returns CDR1 SGDLS and CDR2 YYNGEE. CDR3 region: CASSVWGNTGELFF. The CDR3 DNA follows: TGTGCCAGCAGCGTTTGGGGAAACACCGGGGAGCTGTTTTTT.

This clone was found a few times. This chain connects TRBV6-5 to TRBJ1-6; D gene uncertain. Trimming cost V 11 bases and J 3 bases, with 14 bases left between them. This CDR3 region has 14 residues. The germline V gene encodes CDR1 MNHEY and CDR2 SVGAGI. The DNA for the CDR3 is TGTGCCGGAACGGACGGATACTATAATTCACCCCTCCACTTT. Its translation: CAGTDGYYNSPLHF.

This chain connects TRBV19 to TRBJ2-7, with TRBD1 matching 10 bases. The V gene end was trimmed by 4 bases and the J gene end by 3 bases; junction bases not matched to a gene: 9. The germline gives CDR1 LNHDA, CDR2 SQIVND (reference sequence). The CDR3 sequence is 16 residues long. CDR3 in DNA: TGTGCCAGTAGTACCGAGGTCGGGACAGGGGTCTACGAGCAGTACTTC. Residues: CASSTEVGTGVYEQYF.

The rearrangement joins TRBV18 to TRBJ2-7; 11 positions match TRBD1. CDR3 length: 16 residues. Germline V gives CDR1 KGHSH, CDR2 LQKENI. Unmatched junction bases numbered 3, after V lost 0 bases and J lost 2 bases. CDR3 DNA: TGTGCCAGCTCACCACCGGGACAGGGGGTCCCCTACGAGCAGTACTTC. This encodes CASSPPGQGVPYEQYF.

The V and J genes are TRBV27 and TRBJ2-1; TRBD2 agrees at 7 bases. V shed 3 bases, J shed 4 bases, and the junction held 9 bases outside the gene matches. This CDR3 is built from 16 residues. In germline, CDR1 is MNHEY, CDR2 SMNVEV (reference sequence). The CDR3, as DNA: TGTGCCAGCAGTTTTGAGTCGACTAGCCGATACAATGAGCAGTTCTTC. This codes for CASSFESTSRYNEQFF.

The V call is TRBV2, the J call TRBJ2-7; no reliable D call. Germline values: CDR1 SNHLY, CDR2 FYNNEI. The CDR3 runs 13 residues. The V gene lost 1 base and the J gene lost 2 bases, with 6 bases spanning the gap. CDR3 in amino acids: CASSEDSAYEQYF. The CDR3 bases are TGTGCCAGCAGTGAAGACAGCGCCTACGAGCAGTACTTC.

V and J are TRBV7-9 and TRBJ1-1; possible D gene TRBD1, 5 bases. CDR1 and CDR2 (germline): SEHNR, FQNEAQ (reference sequence). The CDR3 has 14 residues. Trimming stripped 5 bases from V and 1 base from J, with 11 bases between. The CDR3 region is CASSGGRRNTEAFF. The CDR3 nucleotides are TGTGCCAGCAGCGGGGGACGGCGGAACACTGAAGCTTTCTTT.